This T cell receptor (beta chain) is from a study of Graves' ophthalmopathy and Graves' hyperthyroidism. Study-level findings and limits: Discrimination between ophthalmopathy and stable hyperthyroidism by a 13-signature model showed roughly 88% sensitivity and roughly 80% specificity. Most expanded clonotypes in thyroid above 0.001 frequency also showed up in blood.

The TCR beta CDR3 regions underwent amplification from RNA transcripts. First-round RT-PCR relied on HTBI primers, and a second-round multiplex PCR came next. MiXCR, run by TCRdb on the multiplex PCR reads, gives a single entry per CDR3 protein. The sample lists over a million distinct CDR3 sequences, about 35% occurring once. V dropped 5 bases and J dropped 5; count of bases not matched to a gene: 5. CDR1 is SGHRS, CDR2 YFSETQ, per germline. The CDR3 spans 13 residues. Other autoimmune diseases, uncontrolled infections, pregnancy or lactation excluded patients from enrollment. There are many counts of this clonotype. The antigen is undetermined.

Sequenced sample: peripheral blood or thyroid tissue (not recorded which). The gene calls are TRBV5-1 and TRBJ2-7; 9 nucleotides match TRBD2. This TCR derives from an adult man with Graves' hyperthyroidism. CDR3 sequence reads: CASSTGTSNEQYF. CDR3 coding DNA: TGCGCCAGCAGTACCGGGACTAGCAACGAGCAGTACTTC. Filled out from reference TRBV5-1 and TRBJ2-7, the complete variable domain reads KAGVTQTPRYLIKTRGQQVTLSCSPISGHRSVSWYQQTPGQGLQFLFEYFSETQRNKGNFPGRFSGRQFSNSRSEMNVSTLELGDSALYLCASSTGTSNEQYFGPGTRLTVT.